The 32 T cell receptor beta chains in this list originate from one sample, sequenced in a study of CD8 T cells in ankylosing spondylitis. TCRdb passed the 5' RACE reads through MiXCR, listing each CDR3 protein once. Of about 140,000 distinct CDR3 sequences listed, 6% to 8% are singletons. Sequencing input: blood, either unsorted or a sorted T cell fraction (not recorded which). Receptors originate from a female donor with ankylosing spondylitis or in good health (not recorded which).

This clonotype came up many times. This sequence joins TRBV6-2 or TRBV6-3 and TRBJ1-1; D unclear. The V gene lost 6 bases and the J gene lost 2 bases, with 13 bases spanning the gap. This CDR3 spans 14 amino acids. In germline, CDR1 is MNHEY, CDR2 SVGEGT. The chain's CDR3 is CASRPSGINTEAFF. The CDR3 DNA is TGTGCCAGCAGACCCAGCGGGATCAACACTGAAGCTTTCTTT.

This clonotype was seen more than once but under ten times. V and J are TRBV6-1 and TRBJ2-1, with D perhaps being TRBD1 or TRBD2 (6 bases each). The CDR3 contains 14 residues. Trimming pared 7 bases from V and 10 bases from J, leaving 20 bases between. Germline CDR1 and CDR2: MNHNS and SASEGT. CDR3 DNA sequence: TGTGCCAGCACCCAGCGGTTCGGGGGCGAAGAGCAGTTCTTC. This translates into CASTQRFGGEEQFF.

This clonotype has at least ten counts. The genes are TRBV20-1 and TRBJ1-5; D is undetermined. CDR1 and CDR2 from the germline V gene are DFQATT and SNEGSKA (reference sequence). CDR3 size: 15 residues. The V end was cut by 1 base, the J end by 2 bases, with 12 bases between. CDR3: CSARGLISGNQPQHF. CDR3 in DNA: TGCAGTGCTAGAGGACTTATCTCGGGCAATCAGCCCCAGCATTTT.

Many counts were recorded for this clonotype. The rearrangement uses TRBV20-1 and TRBJ2-7; 8 nucleotides match TRBD1. Germline-derived CDR1 and CDR2 are DFQATT and SNEGSKA (reference sequence). There are 14 residues in the CDR3. V gave up 3 bases and J gave up 2 bases; unmatched junction bases: 6. As DNA, the CDR3 is TGCAGTGCTAGGGGGAGCAGGGGGCCCTACGAGCAGTACTTC. Its protein product is CSARGSRGPYEQYF.

This clonotype was observed many times. The chain carries TRBV3-1 and TRBJ2-7, with unresolved D. Germline assignment: CDR1 LGHDT and CDR2 YNNKEL (reference sequence). This CDR3 is built from 14 residues. With 4 bases removed from V and 3 bases from J, the gap between germline ends came to 13 bases. The CDR3 sequence is CASSPSLGSYEQYF. DNA for the CDR3: TGTGCCAGCAGCCCGAGTCTGGGCAGCTACGAGCAGTACTTC.

Ten or more counts support this clonotype. J is TRBJ2-5 and V is TRBV7-9; tentative D call: TRBD2 (6 bases). The CDR3 totals 14 residues. Trimming cost V 4 bases and J 4 bases, with 13 bases left between them. Germline-derived CDR1 and CDR2 are SEHNR and FQNEAQ (reference sequence). The CDR3 coding sequence is TGTGCCAGCAGCTCCGACTGGGGAGGAGAGACCCAGTACTTC. Amino acid sequence: CASSSDWGGETQYF.

This clonotype was seen many times. Germline and junction disagree at one end, which may indicate a read error. V gene TRBV4-1 combines with J gene TRBJ1-1, with D unresolved. The CDR3 contains 13 residues. CDR1 is MGHRA and CDR2 is YSYEKL in the germline V gene. The CDR3 reads CASIGRVRTEVFF. DNA for the CDR3: TGCGCCAGCATCGGCCGGGTGAGGACTGAAGTTTTCTTT.

This clonotype was seen repeatedly, ten times or more. The genes are TRBV7-2 and TRBJ2-1; TRBD2 matches 9 bases. The CDR3 runs 16 residues. Germline V gene lookup returns CDR1 SGHTA and CDR2 FQGNSA. Trimming cost V 1 base and J 2 bases; bases outside gene matches: 3. In DNA form, the CDR3 reads TGTGCCAGCAGCTTAGTGTCTAGCGGGGCCTACAATGAGCAGTTCTTC. Its translation is CASSLVSSGAYNEQFF. The entire variable domain, with the rest obtained from reference TRBV7-2 and TRBJ2-1, is as follows: GAGVSQSPSNKVTEKGKDVELRCDPISGHTALYWYRQSLGQGLEFLIYFQGNSAPDKSGLPSDRFSAERTGGSVSTLTIQRTQQEDSAVYLCASSLVSSGAYNEQFFGPGTRLTVL.

In its sample, this clonotype was seen many times. The chain couples TRBV25-1 to TRBJ1-1; D is undetermined. Trimming took off 10 bases at V and 12 bases at J, with 18 bases between the two ends. The CDR3 consists of 11 residues. The germline CDR1 and CDR2 sequences are MGHDK and SYGVNS. CDR3 protein: CAIQMEGGTFF. DNA of the CDR3: TGTGCCATCCAAATGGAGGGAGGGACTTTCTTT.

In this sample, this clonotype turned up many times. This sequence joins TRBV27 and TRBJ2-1, with 8 bases fitting TRBD1. Per the germline V gene, CDR1 is MNHEY and CDR2 is SMNVEV (reference sequence). There are 15 residues in the CDR3. Trimming took 6 bases from V and 3 from J; bases not matched to a gene: 7. The CDR3 sequence is CASRTSGGNYNEQFF. In DNA, the CDR3 is TGTGCCAGCAGGACCTCAGGGGGCAACTACAATGAGCAGTTCTTC.

This clonotype was counted at least ten times. The genes are TRBV5-1 and TRBJ2-7; D unresolved. Deletions cut 4 bases from V and 5 bases from J, with 19 bases between. The germline CDR1 and CDR2 sequences are SGHRS and YFSETQ. The CDR3 is made up of 15 amino acids. DNA for the CDR3: TGCGCCAGCAGCCTTGATCGACCGAACCTAGACGAGCAGTACTTC. It specifies CASSLDRPNLDEQYF.

This clonotype was counted ten times or more. The chain links TRBV29-1 to TRBJ2-4; TRBD1 might be the D (5 bases). Deletions cut 7 bases from V and 7 bases from J, with 14 bases between. Germline CDR1 is SQVTM and CDR2 is ANQGSEA. The CDR3 runs 12 residues. The DNA for the CDR3 is TGCAGCGGACAGACAGTATGGAACATTCAGTACTTC. It yields the protein CSGQTVWNIQYF.

This clonotype was recorded at least ten times. The chain joins TRBV4-3 to TRBJ2-6; D uncertain. The CDR3 has 17 residues. The V end was cut by 3 bases, the J end by 0 bases, with 12 bases between. Per the germline V gene, CDR1 is LGHNA and CDR2 is YSLEER. In DNA form, the CDR3 reads TGCGCCAGCAGCCACCGGTCCTCTAGCTCTGGGGCCAACGTCCTGACTTTC. Translated, it gives CASSHRSSSSGANVLTF.

The table lists this clonotype with many counts. This chain uses TRBV11-3 with TRBJ2-2; D remains unclear. V lost 8 bases, J lost 5 bases, and 9 bases lay in between. Germline-derived CDR1 and CDR2 are SGHNT and YENEEA. CDR3 size: 12 residues. CDR3 protein: CASYPRTGELFF. The CDR3 DNA follows: TGTGCCAGCTACCCTCGGACCGGGGAGCTGTTTTTT.

This clonotype was seen at least ten times. The chain carries TRBV5-1 and TRBJ2-5; D gene unclear. The CDR3 totals 13 residues. The V and J ends lost 4 bases and 2 bases respectively, with 9 bases between them. Germline V gene sequence: CDR1 SGHRS, CDR2 YFSETQ. CDR3 protein: CASSGDWQETQYF. The CDR3 nucleotides are TGCGCCAGCAGCGGCGACTGGCAAGAGACCCAGTACTTC.

In its sample, this clonotype was seen many times. The gene calls are TRBV12-3 or TRBV12-4 and TRBJ2-6, with a weak D call TRBD1 (5 bases). The CDR3 length is 15 residues. Trimming pared 7 bases from V and 2 bases from J, leaving 12 bases between. In DNA form, the CDR3 reads TGTGCCAGCACCCAGGGTGTCGCTGGGGCCAACGTCCTGACTTTC. Residues: CASTQGVAGANVLTF.

The table lists this clonotype with many counts. CDR3 in DNA: TGCGCCAGCAGCCAGTTGGTCGACACTGAAGCTTTCTTT. This codes for CASSQLVDTEAFF. The chain recombines TRBV5-1 with TRBJ1-1, with D unresolved. The CDR3 is made up of 13 amino acids. V gave up 4 bases and J gave up 3 bases, with 10 bases separating them. CDR1 and CDR2 from the germline V gene are SGHRS and YFSETQ.

A few counts support this clonotype. The genes are TRBV5-1 and TRBJ2-2; tentatively, D is TRBD1 or TRBD2 (5 bases each). V lost 2 bases and J 7 bases, leaving 15 bases between the germline ends. The CDR3 length is 15 residues. The germline CDR1 and CDR2 sequences are SGHRS and YFSETQ. This CDR3 is CASSFGLGAVGELFF. The CDR3 DNA sequence: TGCGCCAGCAGCTTTGGACTCGGGGCCGTCGGGGAGCTGTTTTTT.

This clonotype was observed a single time. A much more abundant neighbour one base away suggests this may be a read error. The V gene is TRBV7-2, the J gene TRBJ1-2; 7 bases are a match to TRBD1. Germline V gene sequence: CDR1 SGHTA, CDR2 FQGNSA. There are 14 residues in the CDR3. The CDR3 sequence is CANSLEGTVGGYTF. The CDR3 DNA sequence: TGTGCCAACAGCTTAGAGGGGACAGTAGGGGGCTACACCTTC. The whole variable domain, remainder taken from reference TRBV7-2 and TRBJ1-2, is GAGVSQSPSNKVTEKGKDVELRCDPISGHTALYWYRQSLGQGLEFLIYFQGNSAPDKSGLPSDRFSAERTGGSVSTLTIQRTQQEDSAVYLCANSLEGTVGGYTFGSGTRLTVV.

The chain combines TRBV24-1 with TRBJ1-4; 9 bases map to TRBD1. Germline lookup yields CDR1 KGHDR and CDR2 SFDVKD. The CDR3 consists of 14 residues. The V gene end was trimmed by 6 bases and the J gene end by 3 bases; junction bases not matched to a gene: 1. The CDR3 bases are TGTGCCACCAGTTGGGACAGGGCTAATGAAAAACTGTTTTTT. It specifies CATSWDRANEKLFF.

This clonotype was found many times. CDR3 sequence reads: CASSSEGGVGEAFF. In nucleotides, the CDR3 is TGCGCCAGCAGCTCCGAGGGGGGAGTAGGTGAAGCTTTCTTT. This chain connects TRBV5-1 to TRBJ1-1, with D maybe TRBD1 (6 bases). This CDR3 has 14 residues. V was trimmed by 3 bases and J by 7 bases, leaving 16 bases between them. Germline CDR1 reads SGHRS; CDR2 reads YFSETQ.

The sample holds many counts of this clonotype. The rearrangement uses TRBV12-3 or TRBV12-4 and TRBJ2-3; weak D call: TRBD2 (5 bases). V lost 5 bases and J lost 1, with 10 bases in between. The CDR3 has 14 residues. Here the CDR3 DNA reads TGTGCCAGCAGTCTTAGCGCAGGCACAGATACGCAGTATTTT. Its translation: CASSLSAGTDTQYF.

This clonotype was seen at least ten times. This chain connects TRBV12-3 or TRBV12-4 to TRBJ1-4; the D is unclear. The CDR3 sequence is 11 residues long. V dropped 1 base and J dropped 7 bases, with 1 base sitting between them. The CDR3 protein is CASSLGEKLFF. The CDR3 nucleotides are TGTGCCAGCAGTTTAGGTGAAAAACTGTTTTTT.

This clonotype came up many times. The V gene is TRBV24-1, the J gene TRBJ2-3; D assignment may be TRBD1 or TRBD2 (6 bases each). CDR1 and CDR2 from the germline V gene are KGHDR and SFDVKD. The CDR3 consists of 15 residues. V was trimmed by 3 bases and J by 6 bases, leaving 15 bases between them. CDR3 loop: CATSDGRGLVDTQYF. In nucleotides, the CDR3 is TGTGCCACCAGTGATGGACGGGGGCTGGTGGATACGCAGTATTTT.

This clonotype was observed at least ten times. The V call is TRBV12-3 or TRBV12-4, the J call TRBJ1-2; 9 bases match TRBD1. The CDR3 runs to 15 residues. J was trimmed by 4 bases and V by 4 bases; bases with no gene match: 7. CDR3 in DNA: TGTGCCAGCAGTTCCGGGACAGGGTTCGGCTATGGCTACACCTTC. As protein: CASSSGTGFGYGYTF.

There are many counts of this clonotype. The chain recombines TRBV4-1 with TRBJ2-4; tentatively, D is TRBD2 (5 bases). There are 19 residues in the CDR3. CDR1 is MGHRA, CDR2 YSYEKL, per germline. V lost 0 bases and J 1 base, leaving 19 bases between the germline ends. Written as DNA, the CDR3 is TGCGCCAGCAGCCAAGAACAGCGTCTAGCTGTCGGGGCCAAAAACATTCAGTACTTC. It is translated as CASSQEQRLAVGAKNIQYF.

The chain recombines TRBV5-1 with TRBJ2-3; 11 bases map to TRBD1. This CDR3 is built from 16 residues. Germline V CDR1 and CDR2: SGHRS, YFSETQ. Germline trimming cut 0 bases from V and 5 bases from J; bases unmatched to any gene: 5. CDR3 DNA: TGCGCCAGCAGCTTGGGAGGACAGGGGGCAGGAGATACGCAGTATTTT. As protein: CASSLGGQGAGDTQYF.

In its sample, this clonotype was seen many times. The chain employs TRBV3-1 and TRBJ1-3; perhaps TRBD1 as D (5 bases). CDR3 length: 13 residues. Germline CDR1 and CDR2: LGHDT and YNNKEL (reference sequence). The V end was cut by 7 bases, the J end by 1 base, with 8 bases between. In DNA form, the CDR3 reads TGTGCCAGCACCCGGGGGTCTGGAAACACCATATATTTT. Residues: CASTRGSGNTIYF.

This clonotype was detected ten times or more. The chain is built from TRBV6-1 and TRBJ1-4; D might be TRBD1 (6 bases). The CDR3 extends over 15 amino acids. V was shortened by 0 bases and J by 7 bases, with 12 bases between the two germline ends. Germline CDR1 and CDR2: MNHNS and SASEGT. The CDR3 sequence is CASSEAKGGSEKLFF. CDR3 DNA sequence: TGTGCCAGCAGTGAAGCAAAAGGGGGGAGTGAAAAACTGTTTTTT.

The chain carries TRBV18 and TRBJ2-3; 7 nucleotides match TRBD1. Germline V CDR1 and CDR2: KGHSH, LQKENI. V lost 0 bases to trimming and J lost 0 bases; unmatched junction nucleotides: 3. The CDR3 covers 16 residues. The CDR3 here is CASSPPGTASTDTQYF. CDR3 sequence (DNA): TGTGCCAGCTCACCACCGGGGACAGCTAGCACAGATACGCAGTATTTT. The entire variable domain, with the rest obtained from reference TRBV18 and TRBJ2-3, is as follows: NAGVMQNPRHLVRRRGQEARLRCSPMKGHSHVYWYRQLPEEGLKFMVYLQKENIIDESGMPKERFSAEFPKEGPSILRIQQVVRGDSAAYFCASSPPGTASTDTQYFGPGTRLTVL.

This clonotype was recorded at least ten times. The chain joins TRBV7-2 to TRBJ2-2, with D possibly TRBD2 on 6 matching bases. V lost 3 bases and J lost 4, with 12 bases in between. The CDR3 sequence is 15 residues long. Per the germline V gene, CDR1 is SGHTA and CDR2 is FQGNSA. The CDR3 region has the DNA TGTGCCAGCAGCTTGTCTGGAGGGCGCACCGGGGAGCTGTTTTTT. This encodes CASSLSGGRTGELFF. Looking up the rest from reference TRBV7-2 and TRBJ2-2 gives the full variable domain: GAGVSQSPSNKVTEKGKDVELRCDPISGHTALYWYRQSLGQGLEFLIYFQGNSAPDKSGLPSDRFSAERTGGSVSTLTIQRTQQEDSAVYLCASSLSGGRTGELFFGEGSRLTVL.

This clonotype has at least ten counts. The V gene is TRBV7-6, the J gene TRBJ2-3; 8 positions match TRBD1. V lost 2 bases to trimming and J lost 6 bases; unmatched junction nucleotides: 10. The CDR3 covers 16 residues. From germline, CDR1 is SGHVS and CDR2 FNYEAQ. In DNA form, the CDR3 reads TGTGCCAGCAGCTTATCCTCAGGGGGCCGGAGGGATACGCAGTATTTT. It yields the protein CASSLSSGGRRDTQYF.